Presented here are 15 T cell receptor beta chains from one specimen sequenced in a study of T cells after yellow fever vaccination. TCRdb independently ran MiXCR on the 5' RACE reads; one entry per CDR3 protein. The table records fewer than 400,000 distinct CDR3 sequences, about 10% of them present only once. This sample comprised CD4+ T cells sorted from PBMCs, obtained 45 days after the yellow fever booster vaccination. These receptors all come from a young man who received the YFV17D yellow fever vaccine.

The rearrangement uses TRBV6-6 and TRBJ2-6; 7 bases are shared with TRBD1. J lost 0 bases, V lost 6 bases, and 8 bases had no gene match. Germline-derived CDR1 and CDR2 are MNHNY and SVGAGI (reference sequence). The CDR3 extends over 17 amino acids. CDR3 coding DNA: TGTGCCAGCAGGCAGTCCGGGACAGCCTCTGGGGCCAACGTCCTGACTTTC. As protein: CASRQSGTASGANVLTF.

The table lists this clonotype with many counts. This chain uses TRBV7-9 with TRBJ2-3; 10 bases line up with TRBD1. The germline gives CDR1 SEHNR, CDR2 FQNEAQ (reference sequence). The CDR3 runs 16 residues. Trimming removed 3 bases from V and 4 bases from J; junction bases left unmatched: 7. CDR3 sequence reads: CASSLDRGIPPDTQYF. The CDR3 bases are TGTGCCAGCAGCTTGGACAGGGGGATCCCCCCAGATACGCAGTATTTT.

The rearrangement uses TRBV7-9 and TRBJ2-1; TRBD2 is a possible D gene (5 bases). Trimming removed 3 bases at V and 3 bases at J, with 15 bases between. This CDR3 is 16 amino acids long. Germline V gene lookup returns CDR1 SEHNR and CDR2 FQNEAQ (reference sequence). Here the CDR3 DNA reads TGTGCCAGCAGCTTCCCCGGGAATTGGCGCTACAATGAGCAGTTCTTC. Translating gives CASSFPGNWRYNEQFF.

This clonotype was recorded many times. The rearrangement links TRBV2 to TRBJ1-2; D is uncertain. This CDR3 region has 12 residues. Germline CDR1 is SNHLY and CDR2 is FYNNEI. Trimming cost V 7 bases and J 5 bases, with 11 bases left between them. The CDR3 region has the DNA TGTGCCAGCAAGGCAGTTGATTATGGCTACACCTTC. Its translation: CASKAVDYGYTF.

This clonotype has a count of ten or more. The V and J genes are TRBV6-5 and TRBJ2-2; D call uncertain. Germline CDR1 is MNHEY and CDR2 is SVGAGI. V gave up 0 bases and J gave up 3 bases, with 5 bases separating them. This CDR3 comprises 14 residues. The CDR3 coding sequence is TGTGCCAGCAGTTACTCCGCGTACACCGGGGAGCTGTTTTTT. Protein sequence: CASSYSAYTGELFF.

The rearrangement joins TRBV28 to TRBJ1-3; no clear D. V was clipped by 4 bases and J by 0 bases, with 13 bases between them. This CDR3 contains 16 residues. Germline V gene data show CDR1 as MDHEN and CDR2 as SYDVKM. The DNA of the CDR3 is TGTGCCAGCAGTTCACATGACGGGAGCTCTGGAAACACCATATATTTT. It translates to CASSSHDGSSGNTIYF.

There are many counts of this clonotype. For the CDR3, the DNA is TGCGCCAGCAGCCCGGGACAGGGTAATGATGGCTACACCTTC. Its protein is CASSPGQGNDGYTF. The V call is TRBV5-1, the J call TRBJ1-2, with TRBD1 identical over 9 bases. This CDR3 comprises 14 residues. Germline V gene sequence: CDR1 SGHRS, CDR2 YFSETQ. V shed 4 bases, J shed 6 bases, and the junction held 7 bases outside the gene matches.

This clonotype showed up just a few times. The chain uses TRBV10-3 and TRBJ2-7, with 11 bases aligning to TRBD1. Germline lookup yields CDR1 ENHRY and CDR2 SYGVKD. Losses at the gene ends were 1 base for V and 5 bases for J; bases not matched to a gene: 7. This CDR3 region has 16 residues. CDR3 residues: CAISEFGTGGNNEQYV. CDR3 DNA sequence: TGTGCCATCAGTGAGTTCGGGACAGGGGGGAATAACGAGCAGTACGTC.

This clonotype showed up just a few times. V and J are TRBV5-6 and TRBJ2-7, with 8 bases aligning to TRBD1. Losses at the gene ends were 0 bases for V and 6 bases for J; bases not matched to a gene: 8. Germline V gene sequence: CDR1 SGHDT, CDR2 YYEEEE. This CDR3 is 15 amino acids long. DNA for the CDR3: TGTGCCAGCAGCTTGGCCCCCGGACAGGGTAGCGAGCAGTACGTC. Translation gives CASSLAPGQGSEQYV.

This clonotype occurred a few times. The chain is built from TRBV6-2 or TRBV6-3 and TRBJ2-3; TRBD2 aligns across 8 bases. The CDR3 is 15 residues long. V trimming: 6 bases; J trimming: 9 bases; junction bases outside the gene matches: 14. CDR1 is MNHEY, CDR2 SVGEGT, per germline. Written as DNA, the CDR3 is TGTGCCAGCAGGGGAGCGGGGGACCCGGTTGACACGCAGTATTTT. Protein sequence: CASRGAGDPVDTQYF.

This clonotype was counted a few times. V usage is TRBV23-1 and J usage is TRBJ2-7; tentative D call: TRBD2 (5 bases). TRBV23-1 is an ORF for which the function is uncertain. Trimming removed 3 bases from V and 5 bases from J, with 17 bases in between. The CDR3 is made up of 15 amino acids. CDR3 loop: CASSQPARPGNEQYF. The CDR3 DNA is TGCGCCAGCAGTCAGCCCGCAAGACCGGGAAACGAGCAGTACTTC.

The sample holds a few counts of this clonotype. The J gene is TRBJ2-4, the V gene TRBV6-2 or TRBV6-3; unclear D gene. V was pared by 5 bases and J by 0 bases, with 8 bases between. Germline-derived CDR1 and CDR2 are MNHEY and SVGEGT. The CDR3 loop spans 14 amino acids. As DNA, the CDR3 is TGTGCCAGCAGTATAAAAGGAGCCAAAAACATTCAGTACTTC. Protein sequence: CASSIKGAKNIQYF.

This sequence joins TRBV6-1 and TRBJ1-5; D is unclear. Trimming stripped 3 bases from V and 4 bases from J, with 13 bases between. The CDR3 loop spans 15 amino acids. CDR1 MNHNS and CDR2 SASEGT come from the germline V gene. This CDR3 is CASSDIQALNQPQHF. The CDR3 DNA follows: TGTGCCAGCAGTGATATTCAGGCGTTGAATCAGCCCCAGCATTTT.

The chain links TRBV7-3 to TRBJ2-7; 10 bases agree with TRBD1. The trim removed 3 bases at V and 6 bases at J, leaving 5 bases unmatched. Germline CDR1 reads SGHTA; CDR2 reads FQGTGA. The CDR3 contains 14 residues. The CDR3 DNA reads TGTGCCAGCAGCTTGGGACAGGGGAGGTCCGAGCAGTACTTC. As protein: CASSLGQGRSEQYF. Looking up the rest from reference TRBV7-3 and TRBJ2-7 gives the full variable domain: GAGVSQTPSNKVTEKGKYVELRCDPISGHTALYWYRQSLGQGPEFLIYFQGTGAADDSGLPNDRFFAVRPEGSVSTLKIQRTERGDSAVYLCASSLGQGRSEQYFGPGTRLTVT.

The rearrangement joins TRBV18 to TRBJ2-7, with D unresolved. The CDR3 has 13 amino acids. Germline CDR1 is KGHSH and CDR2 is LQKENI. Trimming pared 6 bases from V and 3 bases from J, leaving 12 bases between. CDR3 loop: CASSAGPSYEQYV. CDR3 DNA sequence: TGTGCCAGCTCCGCTGGGCCAAGCTACGAGCAGTACGTC.